The next 20 T cell receptor beta chains were all read from a single sample in a study of cytomegalovirus exposure and HLA in healthy donors (dated by TCRdb to the late 2010s). Library preparation used the immunoSEQ multiplex PCR assay. For the multiplex PCR, a mixture combining 60 forward primers for TCR Vbeta segments and 13 reverse primers for TCR Jbeta segments was used. The immuneACCESS repertoire file appears here via TCRdb, limited to in-frame rearrangements. These files lack a portion of the clones; in checked studies, under half of the deficit traces to unresolved V genes, and the cause of the others is not known. This sample is represented by about 180,000 clones; around 80% of them were singletons. Jointly, the top ten make up under 2% of the sample. Sequenced: PBMCs. These receptor sequences come from a man aged 18 to 29 in good health and CMV-seronegative.

This chain connects TRBV6-1 to TRBJ2-7, with D hard to call. CDR3 size: 14 residues. Germline lookup yields CDR1 MNHNS and CDR2 SASEGT. V was pared by 3 bases and J by 5 bases, with 14 bases between. The CDR3 DNA sequence: TGTGCCAGCAGTGATACGGCAGGCTGGGACGAGCAGTACTTC. It translates to CASSDTAGWDEQYF.

CDR3 in DNA: TGTGCCAGCAGTTCGGGGACTAGCGGCGCCGCCGGAAAGCAGTACTTC. This sequence encodes CASSSGTSGAAGKQYF. The chain recombines TRBV28 with TRBJ2-7, with 11 bases matching TRBD2. V was pared by 4 bases and J by 8 bases, with 13 bases of the junction left unmatched. Germline CDR1 MDHEN, CDR2 SYDVKM. This CDR3 has 16 amino acids.

V is TRBV6-1 and J is TRBJ2-7; 7 bases map to TRBD2. Germline V gene sequence: CDR1 MNHNS, CDR2 SASEGT. The CDR3 has 15 amino acids. The ends lost 3 bases at V and 2 bases at J; junction bases unmatched: 7. DNA of the CDR3: TGTGCCAGCAGTGACCGCGCGGGGGTGACCTACGAGCAGTACTTC. This gives the protein CASSDRAGVTYEQYF.

This clone came up a few times. Other nucleotide sequences in the sample specify the same CDR3. The chain is built from TRBV7-9 and TRBJ1-1; TRBD1 is a possible D gene (5 bases). The CDR3 runs 13 residues. V was cut by 5 bases and J by 4 bases, with 11 bases left in between. CDR1 and CDR2 from the germline V gene are SEHNR and FQNEAQ (reference sequence). The CDR3 spells CASSLGGSTEAFF. The CDR3, as DNA: TGTGCCAGCAGCCTTGGGGGGAGCACTGAAGCTTTCTTT.

This clone was seen only a few times. The chain uses TRBV29-1 and TRBJ1-1; 7 bases agree with TRBD1. CDR1 and CDR2 from the germline V gene are SQVTM and ANQGSEA. CDR3 length equals 14 residues. With V trimmed by 7 bases and J by 1 base, 9 bases remained unmatched. The CDR3 bases are TGCAGCGCTGGACAGGCACTAGGGAACACTGAAGCTTTCTTT. As protein: CSAGQALGNTEAFF.

The rearrangement uses TRBV5-1 and TRBJ1-1; D may be TRBD1 (6 bases). The CDR3 covers 14 residues. Germline V lookup: CDR1 SGHRS, CDR2 YFSETQ. V lost 6 bases and J 0 bases, leaving 12 bases between the germline ends. The CDR3 here is CASTFTGLNTEAFF. CDR3 bases: TGCGCCAGCACCTTTACAGGGCTGAACACTGAAGCTTTCTTT.

This chain joins TRBV9 and TRBJ1-3; D unresolved. This CDR3 has 15 residues. CDR1 and CDR2 from the germline V gene are SGDLS and YYNGEE. V shed 4 bases and J shed 0 bases, with 11 bases lying between them. DNA of the CDR3: TGTGCCAGCAGCTTGGAGTTGAACTCTGGAAACACCATATATTTT. As protein: CASSLELNSGNTIYF.

The chain uses TRBV28 and TRBJ2-5, with D tentatively TRBD2 (5 bases). Germline V CDR1 and CDR2: MDHEN, SYDVKM. V lost 6 bases, J lost 7 bases, and 12 bases lay in between. The CDR3 is made up of 12 amino acids. CDR3 in amino acids: CASRVLAGTQYF. The CDR3 bases are TGTGCCAGCAGGGTCCTTGCGGGGACCCAGTACTTC.

This chain joins TRBV5-1 and TRBJ2-5; perhaps TRBD1 as D (6 bases). Trimming took off 4 bases at V and 3 bases at J, with 19 bases between the two ends. This CDR3 spans 16 amino acids. Per the germline V gene, CDR1 is SGHRS and CDR2 is YFSETQ. CDR3 in amino acids: CASSRAFGTREETQYF. CDR3 coding DNA: TGCGCCAGCAGCCGGGCCTTCGGGACACGGGAAGAGACCCAGTACTTC.

V gene TRBV30 combines with J gene TRBJ2-5, with 13 bases lining up with TRBD2. V lost 4 bases to trimming and J lost 11 bases; unmatched junction nucleotides: 13. This CDR3 is 15 amino acids long. The germline V gene encodes CDR1 GTSNPN and CDR2 SVGIG (reference sequence). This CDR3 reads CAWTETGTSGTEQYF. The CDR3 nucleotides are TGTGCCTGGACGGAAACCGGGACTAGCGGGACTGAGCAGTACTTC.

In nucleotides, the CDR3 is TGTGCCAGCAGCGGGCTAGCGGGGGGGCCCCCTTACAATGAGCAGTTCTTC. Translation: CASSGLAGGPPYNEQFF. The chain has TRBV9 and TRBJ2-1; 12 bases match TRBD2. J lost 4 bases, V lost 3 bases, and 8 bases had no gene match. The CDR3 extends over 17 amino acids. Germline V lookup: CDR1 SGDLS, CDR2 YYNGEE. The entire variable domain, with the rest obtained from reference TRBV9 and TRBJ2-1, is as follows: DSGVTQTPKHLITATGQRVTLRCSPRSGDLSVYWYQQSLDQGLQFLIQYYNGEERAKGNILERFSAQQFPDLHSELNLSSLELGDSALYFCASSGLAGGPPYNEQFFGPGTRLTVL.

The chain recombines TRBV5-4 with TRBJ1-2; D is ambiguous. Looked up from germline, CDR1 is SGHNT and CDR2 is YYREEE (reference sequence). Trimming cost V 0 bases and J 8 bases, with 11 bases left between them. The CDR3 spans 13 residues. CDR3 protein: CASSLAAENGYTF. The DNA of the CDR3 is TGTGCCAGCAGCTTGGCGGCGGAGAACGGCTACACCTTC.

The gene calls are TRBV4-2 and TRBJ2-7, with a possible D match to TRBD2 (6 bases). This CDR3 has 14 amino acids. The germline V gene has CDR1 LGHNA and CDR2 YNFKEQ. The V end was cut by 4 bases, the J end by 2 bases, with 12 bases between. The CDR3 here is CASSPPGEAYEQYF. In DNA, the CDR3 is TGTGCCAGCAGCCCACCGGGGGAGGCCTACGAGCAGTACTTC.

The rearrangement links TRBV7-2 to TRBJ1-2, with D hard to call. V was trimmed by 0 bases and J by 13 bases, leaving 12 bases between them. CDR1 and CDR2 (germline): SGHTA, FQGNSA. This CDR3 is built from 12 residues. Here the CDR3 DNA reads TGTGCCAGCAGCTTAGCGGTACCCCCGGTCACCTTC. Amino acid sequence: CASSLAVPPVTF.

V usage is TRBV9 and J usage is TRBJ2-3; weak D call: TRBD1 (5 bases). Per the germline V gene, CDR1 is SGDLS and CDR2 is YYNGEE. The V end lost 3 bases, the J end lost 4 bases, and 12 bases lay between the germline ends. The CDR3 sequence is 14 residues long. The CDR3 region is CASSAQGYADTQYF. The DNA for the CDR3 is TGTGCCAGCAGCGCTCAGGGTTACGCAGATACGCAGTATTTT.

The chain joins TRBV5-4 to TRBJ2-7, with a weak D call TRBD1 (5 bases). The CDR3 length is 15 residues. V was clipped by 4 bases and J by 5 bases, with 19 bases between them. The V gene's germline CDR1 is SGHNT and CDR2 YYREEE (reference sequence). This CDR3 is CASSRAGRVGDEQYF. As DNA, the CDR3 is TGTGCCAGCAGCCGGGCCGGCAGGGTTGGGGACGAGCAGTACTTC.

This clone was counted a single time. The V call is TRBV28, the J call TRBJ2-7, with a tentative D call TRBD2 (6 bases). CDR1 and CDR2 (germline): MDHEN, SYDVKM. V lost 5 bases, J lost 2 bases, and 16 bases lay in between. CDR3 length: 15 residues. Here the CDR3 reads CASSPHGGIPYEQYF. The CDR3 DNA sequence: TGTGCCAGCAGTCCCCACGGGGGAATACCCTACGAGCAGTACTTC.

Only a few counts were recorded for this clone. V is TRBV12-5 and J is TRBJ1-1; no clear D. This CDR3 is 14 amino acids long. From germline, CDR1 is LGHNT and CDR2 FRNRAP. The V end was cut by 1 base, the J end by 4 bases, with 10 bases between. The CDR3: CASGLGEWGTEAFF. Written as DNA, the CDR3 is TGTGCTAGTGGTTTGGGGGAGTGGGGCACTGAAGCTTTCTTT.

A note on this clone: The same CDR3 can be traced to other DNA sequences in this sample. The rearrangement links TRBV10-2 to TRBJ1-1; 8 bases line up with TRBD1. Germline trimming cut 2 bases from V and 6 bases from J; bases unmatched to any gene: 5. CDR1 is WSHSY, CDR2 SAAADI, per germline. CDR3 length equals 14 residues. CDR3 protein: CASSETGGEAEAFF. The CDR3 DNA reads TGCGCCAGCAGTGAGACAGGGGGAGAGGCTGAAGCTTTCTTT.

This chain joins TRBV28 and TRBJ2-1, with D maybe TRBD1 (5 bases). With 4 bases removed from V and 5 bases from J, the gap between germline ends came to 6 bases. CDR1 and CDR2 from the germline V gene are MDHEN and SYDVKM. The CDR3 is 12 residues long. DNA for the CDR3: TGTGCCAGCAGTTGGGGCGACAATGAGCAGTTCTTC. It codes for CASSWGDNEQFF.